This record looks at one T cell receptor beta chain sequence and its context. The junction departs from the called germline gene at one end, perhaps through a read error. These data are taken from a study of CD8 T cells in Susac syndrome. When the RNA was reverse transcribed, random hexamers were used with an input of roughly 0.5 to 1 ug. TCRdb recomputed calls from the immunoSEQ multiplex PCR reads with MiXCR, one row per CDR3 protein. The sample carries fewer than 250,000 distinct CDR3 sequences, 90% to 95% recorded once. High-throughput TCR beta sequencing covered peripheral CD8+ and CD4+ T cells. It was negative isolation that provided the CD8+ and CD4+ T cells, whereas TEMRA cells were enriched by FACS. The CDR3 has 16 amino acids. Per germline, CDR1 SEHNR and CDR2 FQNEAQ (reference sequence).

The sample comprised CD8+ T cells from PBMCs. This chain connects TRBV7-9 to TRBJ2-2; D gene ambiguous. This clonotype was obtained from a human donor with multiple sclerosis. In DNA form, the CDR3 reads TGTGCCAGCATCTTAGTCCGGACGGTGAACACCGGGGAGCTGTTTTTT. Its translation: CASILVRTVNTGELFF. Full variable domain (remainder filled in from reference TRBV7-9 and TRBJ2-2): DTGVSQNPRHKITKRGQNVTFRCDPISEHNRLYWYRQTLGQGPEFLTYFQNEAQLEKSRLLSDRFSAERPKGSFSTLEIQRTEQGDSAMYLCASILVRTVNTGELFFGEGSRLTVL.